The present entry profiles one T cell receptor (beta chain) with its context. Its target is unknown. This entry comes from a study of blood T cells in healthy people across ages. Study as a whole: About one barcoded beta molecule was captured per two T cells (by template switching).

Study outcomes and limitations: The study found TCR beta diversity correlated strongly with naive T cell percentage. Diversity was higher, and naive CD4+ cells more numerous, in long-lived donors than in aged donors.

Sample-barcoded 5' priming and a J-beta primer mix drove a second PCR of roughly 7 to 11 cycles. TCRdb ran MiXCR on the 5' RACE reads and lists one entry per CDR3 protein. The profile shows fewer than 2 million distinct CDR3 sequences, about two fifths of them singletons. This CDR3 contains 15 residues. V lost 5 bases and J 2 bases, leaving 13 bases between the germline ends. Germline loops: CDR1 KGHSH, CDR2 LQKENI. This clonotype originated in a human donor in good health. The rearrangement uses TRBV18 and TRBJ1-3; possibly TRBD1 for D (6 bases). The material sequenced was blood. CDR3 sequence reads: CASSTTGLAGNTIYF. For the CDR3, the DNA is TGTGCCAGCTCAACAACAGGGCTCGCTGGAAACACCATATATTTT.